One and the same sample provided the 18 T cell receptor beta chains below, sequenced in a study of T-cell reconstitution after alpha-beta-depleted transplantation in children. A library of TCRbeta sequences, prepared with unique molecular identifiers, was generated. TCRdb independently ran MiXCR on the PCR reads; one entry per CDR3 protein. The sample lists hundreds of thousands of distinct CDR3 sequences; about 15% were seen once. This specimen was PBMCs from the stem cell graft donor, taken from the stem cell graft. Source of these receptors: a human donor who donated a stem cell graft to a child with acute myeloid leukemia.

The CDR3 protein is CASKGQGETEAFF. The CDR3 nucleotides are TGTGCCAGCAAAGGACAGGGGGAAACTGAAGCTTTCTTT. The rearrangement joins TRBV25-1 to TRBJ1-1; 10 bases line up with TRBD1. The ends lost 7 bases at V and 5 bases at J; junction bases unmatched: 4. Germline V gene lookup returns CDR1 MGHDK and CDR2 SYGVNS. The CDR3 runs to 13 residues.

This clonotype was detected only a few times. This chain uses TRBV5-4 with TRBJ1-2, with 9 nucleotides matching TRBD1. From germline, CDR1 is SGHNT and CDR2 YYREEE (reference sequence). The CDR3 contains 14 residues. Germline trimming cut 3 bases from V and 4 bases from J; bases unmatched to any gene: 4. This CDR3 is CASSWTGEGYGYTF. The DNA for the CDR3 is TGTGCCAGCAGCTGGACAGGGGAGGGCTATGGCTACACCTTC.

This clonotype was detected only a few times. The chain is built from TRBV12-3 or TRBV12-4 and TRBJ1-2; D gene ambiguous. V lost 1 base and J lost 3, with 12 bases in between. CDR3 size: 15 residues. CDR3 region: CASSLDGSLDYGYTF. As DNA, the CDR3 is TGTGCCAGCAGTTTAGACGGCAGCTTGGACTATGGCTACACCTTC.

The rearrangement links TRBV29-1 to TRBJ2-1; D not certain. Per the germline V gene, CDR1 is SQVTM and CDR2 is ANQGSEA. Trimming took 4 bases from V and 10 from J, leaving 14 bases between them. CDR3 length equals 12 residues. The DNA for the CDR3 is TGCAGCGTTGGGAGTTCTTTTGGGGAGCAGTTCTTC. It codes for CSVGSSFGEQFF.

CDR3 region: CASSLLSATYNEQFF. The DNA for the CDR3 is TGTGCCAGCAGCTTGTTGAGCGCTACCTACAATGAGCAGTTCTTC. The chain has TRBV7-7 and TRBJ2-1; unclear D gene. The CDR3 consists of 15 residues. V shed 3 bases and J shed 2 bases, with 11 bases lying between them. CDR1 SSHAT and CDR2 FNYEAQ come from the germline V gene (reference sequence).

This clonotype was detected ten times or more. The CDR3 coding sequence is TGCAGCCTTGGGGGCGAAAATGAGCAGTTCTTC. Residues: CSLGGENEQFF. The chain links TRBV29-1 to TRBJ2-1, with a weak D call TRBD1 (6 bases). With 8 bases removed from V and 7 bases from J, the gap between germline ends came to 12 bases. CDR1 SQVTM and CDR2 ANQGSEA come from the germline V gene. This CDR3 region has 11 residues.

V and J are TRBV20-1 and TRBJ2-2; perhaps TRBD1 as D (5 bases). This CDR3 has 17 amino acids. Germline V gives CDR1 DFQATT, CDR2 SNEGSKA (reference sequence). V was cut by 0 bases and J by 0 bases, with 14 bases left in between. In DNA form, the CDR3 reads TGCAGTGCTAGAGATCCCGGGCGGACATCGAACACCGGGGAGCTGTTTTTT. Translated: CSARDPGRTSNTGELFF.

The J gene is TRBJ2-7, the V gene TRBV20-1, with TRBD1 identical over 7 bases. Germline trimming cut 3 bases from V and 2 bases from J; bases unmatched to any gene: 7. The CDR3 covers 14 residues. Germline V lookup: CDR1 DFQATT, CDR2 SNEGSKA (reference sequence). In nucleotides, the CDR3 is TGCAGTGCTAGCATAGGGACAGACGCCTACGAGCAGTACGTC. This sequence encodes CSASIGTDAYEQYV.

This clonotype was counted many times. The chain recombines TRBV20-1 with TRBJ2-7; D is tentatively TRBD1 or TRBD2 (6 bases each). The CDR3 runs to 15 residues. The germline V gene encodes CDR1 DFQATT and CDR2 SNEGSKA (reference sequence). The CDR3 loop reads CIQERRGANYDEQYV. The CDR3 DNA reads TGCATACAAGAACGGAGGGGGGCCAACTACGACGAGCAGTACGTC.

The chain recombines TRBV18 with TRBJ1-1, with D possibly being TRBD1 (5 bases). Trimming removed 3 bases at V and 6 bases at J, with 17 bases between. Looked up from germline, CDR1 is KGHSH and CDR2 is LQKENI. CDR3 length equals 15 residues. The chain's CDR3 is CASSPRTRPEAEAFF. The CDR3 region has the DNA TGTGCCAGCTCACCCCGGACAAGGCCCGAGGCTGAAGCTTTCTTT.

This clonotype was seen repeatedly, ten times or more. This chain connects TRBV15 to TRBJ2-7, with D possibly matching TRBD1 (6 bases). CDR3 length: 12 residues. From germline, CDR1 is LNHNV and CDR2 YYDKDF (reference sequence). V shed 1 base and J shed 6 bases, with 7 bases lying between them. This CDR3 is CATSRGGGEQYV. The CDR3 DNA is TGTGCCACCAGCAGAGGAGGGGGCGAGCAGTACGTC.

The chain recombines TRBV11-1 with TRBJ2-1, with TRBD1 matching 12 bases. Germline lookup yields CDR1 SGHAT and CDR2 FQDESV (reference sequence). The trim removed 6 bases at V and 4 bases at J, leaving 13 bases unmatched. The CDR3 consists of 18 residues. Here the CDR3 reads CASRHGTGGVPLYNEQFF. The CDR3, as DNA: TGTGCCAGCAGGCACGGGACAGGGGGCGTTCCCCTTTACAATGAGCAGTTCTTC.

This clonotype was observed a few times. The chain employs TRBV20-1 and TRBJ2-3, with 9 bases that match TRBD2. Germline V gives CDR1 DFQATT, CDR2 SNEGSKA (reference sequence). The CDR3 has 14 amino acids. The CDR3 loop is CGGASGDSTDTQYF. The CDR3 bases are TGCGGGGGGGCTAGCGGGGATAGCACAGATACGCAGTATTTT.

The J gene is TRBJ1-5, the V gene TRBV7-9; unclear D gene. From germline, CDR1 is SEHNR and CDR2 FQNEAQ (reference sequence). The ends were cut back, 8 bases at V and 7 bases at J, with 15 bases in the middle. The CDR3 is made up of 13 amino acids. CDR3 sequence reads: CASGLGGEQPQHF. The CDR3 DNA reads TGTGCCAGCGGGCTGGGAGGAGAACAGCCCCAGCATTTT.

A note on this clonotype: A read error may account for a junction end that differs from germline. V gene TRBV13 combines with J gene TRBJ2-3; D is possibly TRBD1 (5 bases). CDR3 length: 17 amino acids. CDR1 is PRHDT and CDR2 is FYEKMQ in the germline V gene (reference sequence). The CDR3 here is CARSSRVRSTSTDTQYF. The CDR3 DNA follows: TGTGCCAGGAGCTCCAGGGTACGGAGCACTAGCACAGATACGCAGTATTTT.

Worth noting for this clonotype: Given a much more abundant clone one base away, this may be a read error. The chain combines TRBV9 with TRBJ2-7, with D tentatively TRBD1 or TRBD2 (5 bases each). Germline lookup yields CDR1 SGDLS and CDR2 YYNGEE. Trimming left V 8 bases short and J 7 bases short, with 22 bases between. This CDR3 contains 14 residues. CDR3 DNA: TGTGCCAGGATGTTGGGGCAGGCGGGTCAGGAGCAGTACGTC. It encodes CARMLGQAGQEQYV.

The chain carries TRBV7-2 and TRBJ2-3, with D perhaps matching TRBD2 (5 bases). The CDR3 is made up of 14 amino acids. Trimming took off 5 bases at V and 5 bases at J, with 14 bases between the two ends. In germline, CDR1 is SGHTA, CDR2 FQGNSA. CDR3 in amino acids: CASSLPDFQDTQYF. DNA for the CDR3: TGTGCCAGCAGCCTTCCGGACTTTCAAGATACGCAGTATTTT.

Many counts were recorded for this clonotype. This sequence joins TRBV29-1 and TRBJ2-1; D call uncertain. Germline V gene data show CDR1 as SQVTM and CDR2 as ANQGSEA. The CDR3 is 12 residues long. The ends were cut back, 6 bases at V and 8 bases at J, with 14 bases in the middle. The DNA of the CDR3 is TGCAGCGTCAGAGTCCCCGGCGATGAGCAGTTCTTC. Its translation: CSVRVPGDEQFF.